This TCR beta chain was retrieved from a study of glioma-infiltrating T cells. This clonotype has at least ten counts. Its antigen is unidentified. TCR alpha and beta CDR3 regions were amplified from RNA using iRepertoire nested multiplex PCR. TCRdb re-analysed the multiplex PCR reads in MiXCR, keeping a single row per CDR3 protein. The top ten hold around two fifths of the sample, which has some 90,000 distinct CDR3 sequences, approximately 40% seen once. General observations from the study: Non-neoplastic patients had below-expected tissue-blood divergence, while all gliomas exceeded expectation.

The ends were cut back, 3 bases at V and 2 bases at J, with 7 bases in the middle. Germline CDR1 SGHTA, CDR2 FQGNSA. This CDR3 is built from 14 residues. Sequenced material: glioma tissue, nonneoplastic brain tissue, or PBMCs (not recorded which). The clonotype originates from a human donor with low-grade glioma or glioblastoma, undergoing nonglioma brain surgery, or in good health (not recorded which). This chain uses TRBV7-2 with TRBJ2-2; weak D call: TRBD1 (6 bases). CDR3 DNA: TGTGCCAGCAGCTTTGGGGGCAACACCGGGGAGCTGTTTTTT. It is translated as CASSFGGNTGELFF.